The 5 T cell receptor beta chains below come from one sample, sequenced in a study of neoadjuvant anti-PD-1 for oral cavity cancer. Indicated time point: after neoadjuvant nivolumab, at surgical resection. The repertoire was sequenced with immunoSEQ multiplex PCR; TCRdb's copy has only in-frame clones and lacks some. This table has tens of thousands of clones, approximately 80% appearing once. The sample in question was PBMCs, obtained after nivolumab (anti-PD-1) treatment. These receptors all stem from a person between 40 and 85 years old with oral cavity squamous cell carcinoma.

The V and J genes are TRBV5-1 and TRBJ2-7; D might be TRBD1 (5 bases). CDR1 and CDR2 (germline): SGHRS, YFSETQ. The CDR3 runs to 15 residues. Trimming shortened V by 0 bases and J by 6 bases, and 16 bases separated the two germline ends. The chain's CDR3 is CASSLAQGVGGEQYF. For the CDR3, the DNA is TGCGCCAGCAGCTTGGCCCAGGGCGTTGGTGGCGAGCAGTACTTC.

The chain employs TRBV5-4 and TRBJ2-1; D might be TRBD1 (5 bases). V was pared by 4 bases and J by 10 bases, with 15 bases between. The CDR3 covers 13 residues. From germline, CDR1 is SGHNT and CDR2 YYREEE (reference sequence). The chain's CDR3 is CASSPGHLGEQFF. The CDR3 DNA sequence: TGTGCCAGCAGCCCAGGGCACCTGGGAGAGCAGTTCTTC.

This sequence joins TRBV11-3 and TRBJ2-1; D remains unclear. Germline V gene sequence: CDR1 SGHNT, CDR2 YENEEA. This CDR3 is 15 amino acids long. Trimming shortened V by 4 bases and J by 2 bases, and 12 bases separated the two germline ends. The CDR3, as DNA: TGTGCCAGCAGCTCCGAAGGGTCCCCCTACAATGAGCAGTTCTTC. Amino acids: CASSSEGSPYNEQFF.

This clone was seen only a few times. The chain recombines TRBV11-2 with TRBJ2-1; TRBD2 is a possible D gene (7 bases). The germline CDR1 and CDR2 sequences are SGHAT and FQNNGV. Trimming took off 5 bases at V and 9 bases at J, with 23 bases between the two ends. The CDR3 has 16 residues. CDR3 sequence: CASSTPRAGALGEQFF. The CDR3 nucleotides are TGTGCCAGCAGCACCCCAAGGGCGGGGGCCCTCGGTGAGCAGTTCTTC.

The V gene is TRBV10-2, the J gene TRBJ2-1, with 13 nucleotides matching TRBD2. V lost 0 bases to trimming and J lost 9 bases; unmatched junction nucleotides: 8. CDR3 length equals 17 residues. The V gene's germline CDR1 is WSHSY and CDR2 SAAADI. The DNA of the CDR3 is TGCGCCAGCAGTGAGTCGGGTGGGACTAGCGGGGACAGTGAGCAGTTCTTC. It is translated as CASSESGGTSGDSEQFF.